These 28 T cell receptor beta chains were sequenced from one sample in a study of T cells in Graves' hyperthyroidism and ophthalmopathy. It was RNA transcripts that yielded the amplified TCR beta CDR3 regions. HTBI primers were the set used in a first-round RT-PCR of the TCR CDR3. One entry per CDR3 protein, called by TCRdb with MiXCR from the multiplex PCR reads. Of 600,000 or so distinct CDR3 sequences listed, about 16% are singletons. Sequenced sample: blood. These receptors were collected from a woman under 40 with Graves' hyperthyroidism.

At least ten counts were recorded for this clonotype. The genes are TRBV12-3 or TRBV12-4 and TRBJ2-3; D possibly uses TRBD1 or TRBD2 (6 bases each). Trimming stripped 7 bases from V and 3 bases from J, with 20 bases between. The CDR3 is 16 amino acids. CDR3 sequence reads: CASTPLPGAATDTQYF. The CDR3 DNA follows: TGTGCCAGCACTCCTCTACCGGGGGCCGCGACAGATACGCAGTATTTT.

This clonotype has ten or more counts. The chain recombines TRBV10-1 with TRBJ2-5; 10 bases agree with TRBD1. V lost 0 bases to trimming and J lost 4 bases; unmatched junction nucleotides: 2. The CDR3 has 15 amino acids. Germline lookup yields CDR1 WNHNN and CDR2 SYGVQD (reference sequence). The DNA of the CDR3 is TGCGCCAGCAGTGAGTCGCGGACAGGGGGAGAGACCCAGTACTTC. This codes for CASSESRTGGETQYF.

The V call is TRBV13, the J call TRBJ2-6; D possibly matches TRBD1 or TRBD2 (6 bases each). Germline V gives CDR1 PRHDT, CDR2 FYEKMQ (reference sequence). The CDR3 is 17 residues long. V shed 5 bases and J shed 1 base, with 15 bases lying between them. The CDR3 reads CASSPLGGGSGANVLTF. CDR3 bases: TGTGCCAGCAGCCCCCTGGGGGGCGGGTCTGGGGCCAACGTCCTGACTTTC.

This clonotype was observed at least ten times. The chain has TRBV6-1 and TRBJ1-1; D unresolved. Trimming pared 10 bases from V and 6 bases from J, leaving 24 bases between. Germline values: CDR1 MNHNS, CDR2 SASEGT. The CDR3 runs to 15 residues. CDR3 nucleotide sequence: TGTGCCACCTCCCAGGACGGCGCCTCGGTCCCTGAAGCTTTCTTT. Translated: CATSQDGASVPEAFF.

This clonotype was found many times. V usage is TRBV9 and J usage is TRBJ2-2; no definite D call. Trimming removed 0 bases at V and 6 bases at J, with 9 bases between. CDR3 size: 14 residues. Germline V gene lookup returns CDR1 SGDLS and CDR2 YYNGEE. The CDR3 DNA reads TGTGCCAGCAGCGTAGGAAGGGTCGCCGGGGAGCTGTTTTTT. This codes for CASSVGRVAGELFF. Together with reference TRBV9 and TRBJ2-2, the CDR3 gives the full variable domain: DSGVTQTPKHLITATGQRVTLRCSPRSGDLSVYWYQQSLDQGLQFLIQYYNGEERAKGNILERFSAQQFPDLHSELNLSSLELGDSALYFCASSVGRVAGELFFGEGSRLTVL.

The V call is TRBV7-9, the J call TRBJ2-2, with D tentatively TRBD2 (5 bases). Between the trimmed V and J ends, which lost 2 bases and 4 bases, there was a span of 14 bases. This CDR3 has 16 amino acids. Germline CDR1 and CDR2: SEHNR and FQNEAQ (reference sequence). CDR3 bases: TGTGCCAGCAGCTTAACACCCTCGCGGGCCACCGGGGAGCTGTTTTTT. This encodes CASSLTPSRATGELFF.

V usage is TRBV6-1 and J usage is TRBJ2-7; D not resolved. Germline V gene data show CDR1 as MNHNS and CDR2 as SASEGT. The CDR3 has 15 residues. V was cut by 6 bases and J by 3 bases, with 18 bases left in between. In DNA form, the CDR3 reads TGTGCCAGCAGCCCGACGTCACTATCCCACTACGAGCAGTACTTC. Its protein product is CASSPTSLSHYEQYF.

Many counts were recorded for this clonotype. The rearrangement uses TRBV27 and TRBJ1-5, with D perhaps matching TRBD1 (6 bases). The V end lost 1 base, the J end lost 1 base, and 8 bases lay between the germline ends. CDR1 and CDR2 from the germline V gene are MNHEY and SMNVEV (reference sequence). This CDR3 has 15 residues. CDR3 bases: TGTGCCAGCAGTTTATGGGGGCAAAGCAATCAGCCCCAGCATTTT. Translating it yields CASSLWGQSNQPQHF.

V and J are TRBV6-6 and TRBJ2-7; TRBD1 aligns across 10 bases. This CDR3 comprises 16 residues. CDR1 and CDR2 from the germline V gene are MNHNY and SVGAGI (reference sequence). The ends lost 0 bases at V and 6 bases at J; junction bases unmatched: 8. CDR3 residues: CASSYSMGQGPLEQYF. In DNA form, the CDR3 reads TGTGCCAGCAGTTACTCGATGGGACAGGGGCCCCTCGAGCAGTACTTC.

On this clonotype itself: This may be a read error: a much more frequent sequence differs by one nucleotide. This sequence joins TRBV9 and TRBJ2-1; 9 nucleotides align to TRBD2. This CDR3 is built from 15 residues. The germline V gene encodes CDR1 SGDLS and CDR2 YYNGEE. The CDR3 spells CVSSPRSGRIHEQFF. The CDR3 bases are TGTGTCAGCAGCCCTAGGAGCGGGAGGATCCATGAGCAGTTCTTC.

This chain uses TRBV30 with TRBJ2-7; 7 bases fit TRBD1. V gave up 5 bases and J gave up 2 bases; unmatched junction bases: 3. Germline CDR1 is GTSNPN and CDR2 is SVGIG (reference sequence). CDR3 size: 12 residues. CDR3 loop: CAWSGQPYEQYF. DNA of the CDR3: TGTGCCTGGTCGGGACAGCCCTACGAGCAGTACTTC.

This clonotype occurred a few times. The rearrangement links TRBV7-8 to TRBJ2-2; D might be TRBD1 (5 bases). Trimming pared 5 bases from V and 2 bases from J, leaving 9 bases between. The CDR3 is made up of 14 amino acids. Germline V gene sequence: CDR1 SGHVS, CDR2 FQNEAQ. CDR3 region: CASSRGQNTGELFF. The CDR3 DNA reads TGTGCCAGCAGCCGCGGACAAAACACCGGGGAGCTGTTTTTT.

J is TRBJ1-6 and V is TRBV6-1; D gene unclear. Per the germline V gene, CDR1 is MNHNS and CDR2 is SASEGT. CDR3 length equals 15 residues. V lost 7 bases to trimming and J lost 9 bases, with 19 bases between them. CDR3 coding DNA: TGTGCCAGCATAGACCAACCCGGGCTCGGTTCACCCCTCCACTTT. This codes for CASIDQPGLGSPLHF.

This clonotype was seen many times. The chain links TRBV29-1 to TRBJ2-1, with 8 bases lining up with TRBD1. V gave up 7 bases and J gave up 5 bases; unmatched junction bases: 10. The CDR3 is 14 amino acids. CDR1 is SQVTM and CDR2 is ANQGSEA in the germline V gene. CDR3 sequence: CSAGQGVRNNEQFF. The CDR3 nucleotides read TGCAGCGCCGGACAGGGAGTAAGAAACAATGAGCAGTTCTTC.

The table lists this clonotype with many counts. The chain recombines TRBV7-8 with TRBJ2-5; a weak D match, TRBD1 (5 bases). V gave up 3 bases and J gave up 3 bases, with 8 bases separating them. The CDR3 runs 13 residues. Germline loops: CDR1 SGHVS, CDR2 FQNEAQ. CDR3 DNA sequence: TGTGCCAGCAGCTTTCAACAGGAAGAGACCCAGTACTTC. The encoded protein is CASSFQQEETQYF. The full variable domain, completed using reference TRBV7-8 and TRBJ2-5, is GAGVSQSPRYKVAKRGQDVALRCDPISGHVSLFWYQQALGQGPEFLTYFQNEAQLDKSGLPSDRFFAERPEGSVSTLKIQRTQQEDSAVYLCASSFQQEETQYFGPGTRLLVL.

This chain links TRBV7-9 with TRBJ2-5; 8 nucleotides agree with TRBD2. The V segment lost 5 bases and the J segment 4 bases; nucleotides outside the gene matches: 12. The CDR3 spans 16 residues. Germline CDR1 SEHNR, CDR2 FQNEAQ (reference sequence). The CDR3 DNA reads TGTGCCAGCAGCGCCCTAAACGGGAGGGCCCCAGAGACCCAGTACTTC. Translation gives CASSALNGRAPETQYF. The entire variable domain, with the rest obtained from reference TRBV7-9 and TRBJ2-5, is as follows: DTGVSQNPRHKITKRGQNVTFRCDPISEHNRLYWYRQTLGQGPEFLTYFQNEAQLEKSRLLSDRFSAERPKGSFSTLEIQRTEQGDSAMYLCASSALNGRAPETQYFGPGTRLLVL.

This clonotype was detected many times. This rearrangement joins TRBV19 to TRBJ2-2; 7 bases align to TRBD2. The CDR3 sequence is 14 residues long. The V and J ends lost 6 bases and 8 bases, in that order; junction bases with no gene match: 9. Per germline, CDR1 LNHDA and CDR2 SQIVND (reference sequence). CDR3 sequence: CASRNSGIVGELFF. CDR3 DNA sequence: TGTGCCAGTAGAAACAGCGGGATAGTAGGGGAGCTGTTTTTT.

This clonotype was found many times. The chain carries TRBV6-2 or TRBV6-3 and TRBJ2-1, with D perhaps TRBD1 or TRBD2 (6 bases each). This CDR3 has 16 residues. Germline V gene lookup returns CDR1 MNHEY and CDR2 SVGEGT. Deletions cut 6 bases from V and 6 bases from J, with 21 bases between. DNA for the CDR3: TGTGCCAGCAGATTTCTAGCGACGGGGGCCGCCAATGAGCAGTTCTTC. This encodes CASRFLATGAANEQFF.

The J gene is TRBJ1-6, the V gene TRBV4-1; D is ambiguous. CDR3 size: 14 residues. Trimming took off 1 base at V and 8 bases at J, with 9 bases between the two ends. The V gene's germline CDR1 is MGHRA and CDR2 YSYEKL. CDR3 coding DNA: TGCGCCAGCAGCCAAGTAGACCGTTATTCACCCCTCCACTTT. Translated, it gives CASSQVDRYSPLHF.

The rearrangement links TRBV12-3 or TRBV12-4 to TRBJ1-2; D remains ambiguous. The CDR3 is 13 amino acids. The V and J ends lost 3 bases and 2 bases respectively, with 7 bases between them. CDR3: CASSFSINYGYTF. The CDR3 nucleotides read TGTGCCAGCAGTTTTAGTATCAACTATGGCTACACCTTC.

This clonotype has just a few counts. The rearrangement links TRBV5-1 to TRBJ1-2, with 12 bases that match TRBD1. Germline values: CDR1 SGHRS, CDR2 YFSETQ. The CDR3 consists of 16 residues. V trimming: 5 bases; J trimming: 6 bases; junction bases outside the gene matches: 11. The CDR3 loop is CASRSPGTGGEDGYTF. As DNA, the CDR3 is TGCGCCAGCAGATCCCCCGGGACAGGGGGCGAAGATGGCTACACCTTC. The whole variable domain, remainder taken from reference TRBV5-1 and TRBJ1-2, is KAGVTQTPRYLIKTRGQQVTLSCSPISGHRSVSWYQQTPGQGLQFLFEYFSETQRNKGNFPGRFSGRQFSNSRSEMNVSTLELGDSALYLCASRSPGTGGEDGYTFGSGTRLTVV.

The chain couples TRBV7-2 to TRBJ1-5; possible D gene TRBD1, 5 bases. CDR1 and CDR2 from the germline V gene are SGHTA and FQGNSA. The CDR3 runs to 15 residues. V shed 5 bases and J shed 4 bases, with 15 bases lying between them. Here the CDR3 reads CASSQQDLINQPQHF. For the CDR3, the DNA is TGTGCCAGCAGCCAACAGGATCTTATTAATCAGCCCCAGCATTTT.

This clonotype was found many times. The V call is TRBV11-2, the J call TRBJ2-1, with D perhaps matching TRBD2 (5 bases). The CDR3 totals 14 residues. The germline V gene encodes CDR1 SGHAT and CDR2 FQNNGV. Between the trimmed V and J ends, which lost 1 base and 4 bases, there was a span of 8 bases. CDR3 sequence (DNA): TGTGCCAGCAGCTTAGTCGAGGGATACAATGAGCAGTTCTTC. This gives the protein CASSLVEGYNEQFF.

This clonotype was found many times. The CDR3 loop reads CATSDRTGVDEQFF. As DNA, the CDR3 is TGTGCCACCAGTGACCGTACAGGGGTGGATGAGCAGTTCTTC. V usage is TRBV24-1 and J usage is TRBJ2-1; TRBD1 matches 7 bases. V shed 4 bases and J 8 bases; nucleotides not matched to a gene: 7. The CDR3 spans 14 residues. Looked up from germline, CDR1 is KGHDR and CDR2 is SFDVKD.

This clonotype was counted ten times or more. The chain has TRBV20-1 and TRBJ1-5; D not resolved. The CDR3 runs 12 residues. Trimming took 3 bases from V and 6 from J, leaving 9 bases between them. Looked up from germline, CDR1 is DFQATT and CDR2 is SNEGSKA (reference sequence). Here the CDR3 DNA reads TGCAGTGCTAGTGGACGGGTTCAGCCCCAGCATTTT. Translated: CSASGRVQPQHF.

The gene calls are TRBV7-9 and TRBJ2-7; 13 bases fit TRBD2. The CDR3 runs to 16 residues. J was trimmed by 4 bases and V by 5 bases; bases with no gene match: 8. Germline lookup yields CDR1 SEHNR and CDR2 FQNEAQ (reference sequence). CDR3 in amino acids: CASSPMTSGRSYEQYF. CDR3 DNA: TGTGCCAGCAGCCCGATGACTAGCGGGAGGTCTTACGAGCAGTACTTC.

This clonotype was counted only a few times. The chain links TRBV12-3 or TRBV12-4 to TRBJ2-5; D gene unclear. This CDR3 has 14 amino acids. V was pared by 3 bases and J by 4 bases, with 12 bases between. CDR3 amino acids: CASSFGQPGETQYF. Written as DNA, the CDR3 is TGTGCCAGCAGTTTTGGCCAGCCAGGAGAGACCCAGTACTTC.

This clonotype was seen repeatedly, ten times or more. The CDR3 bases are TGTGCCATCGGAGAGGGGGATGGCTACACCTTC. Translated: CAIGEGDGYTF. V and J are TRBV10-3 and TRBJ1-2, with D perhaps matching TRBD1 (6 bases). The CDR3 contains 11 residues. V was cut by 8 bases and J by 6 bases, with 10 bases left in between. Per germline, CDR1 ENHRY and CDR2 SYGVKD.